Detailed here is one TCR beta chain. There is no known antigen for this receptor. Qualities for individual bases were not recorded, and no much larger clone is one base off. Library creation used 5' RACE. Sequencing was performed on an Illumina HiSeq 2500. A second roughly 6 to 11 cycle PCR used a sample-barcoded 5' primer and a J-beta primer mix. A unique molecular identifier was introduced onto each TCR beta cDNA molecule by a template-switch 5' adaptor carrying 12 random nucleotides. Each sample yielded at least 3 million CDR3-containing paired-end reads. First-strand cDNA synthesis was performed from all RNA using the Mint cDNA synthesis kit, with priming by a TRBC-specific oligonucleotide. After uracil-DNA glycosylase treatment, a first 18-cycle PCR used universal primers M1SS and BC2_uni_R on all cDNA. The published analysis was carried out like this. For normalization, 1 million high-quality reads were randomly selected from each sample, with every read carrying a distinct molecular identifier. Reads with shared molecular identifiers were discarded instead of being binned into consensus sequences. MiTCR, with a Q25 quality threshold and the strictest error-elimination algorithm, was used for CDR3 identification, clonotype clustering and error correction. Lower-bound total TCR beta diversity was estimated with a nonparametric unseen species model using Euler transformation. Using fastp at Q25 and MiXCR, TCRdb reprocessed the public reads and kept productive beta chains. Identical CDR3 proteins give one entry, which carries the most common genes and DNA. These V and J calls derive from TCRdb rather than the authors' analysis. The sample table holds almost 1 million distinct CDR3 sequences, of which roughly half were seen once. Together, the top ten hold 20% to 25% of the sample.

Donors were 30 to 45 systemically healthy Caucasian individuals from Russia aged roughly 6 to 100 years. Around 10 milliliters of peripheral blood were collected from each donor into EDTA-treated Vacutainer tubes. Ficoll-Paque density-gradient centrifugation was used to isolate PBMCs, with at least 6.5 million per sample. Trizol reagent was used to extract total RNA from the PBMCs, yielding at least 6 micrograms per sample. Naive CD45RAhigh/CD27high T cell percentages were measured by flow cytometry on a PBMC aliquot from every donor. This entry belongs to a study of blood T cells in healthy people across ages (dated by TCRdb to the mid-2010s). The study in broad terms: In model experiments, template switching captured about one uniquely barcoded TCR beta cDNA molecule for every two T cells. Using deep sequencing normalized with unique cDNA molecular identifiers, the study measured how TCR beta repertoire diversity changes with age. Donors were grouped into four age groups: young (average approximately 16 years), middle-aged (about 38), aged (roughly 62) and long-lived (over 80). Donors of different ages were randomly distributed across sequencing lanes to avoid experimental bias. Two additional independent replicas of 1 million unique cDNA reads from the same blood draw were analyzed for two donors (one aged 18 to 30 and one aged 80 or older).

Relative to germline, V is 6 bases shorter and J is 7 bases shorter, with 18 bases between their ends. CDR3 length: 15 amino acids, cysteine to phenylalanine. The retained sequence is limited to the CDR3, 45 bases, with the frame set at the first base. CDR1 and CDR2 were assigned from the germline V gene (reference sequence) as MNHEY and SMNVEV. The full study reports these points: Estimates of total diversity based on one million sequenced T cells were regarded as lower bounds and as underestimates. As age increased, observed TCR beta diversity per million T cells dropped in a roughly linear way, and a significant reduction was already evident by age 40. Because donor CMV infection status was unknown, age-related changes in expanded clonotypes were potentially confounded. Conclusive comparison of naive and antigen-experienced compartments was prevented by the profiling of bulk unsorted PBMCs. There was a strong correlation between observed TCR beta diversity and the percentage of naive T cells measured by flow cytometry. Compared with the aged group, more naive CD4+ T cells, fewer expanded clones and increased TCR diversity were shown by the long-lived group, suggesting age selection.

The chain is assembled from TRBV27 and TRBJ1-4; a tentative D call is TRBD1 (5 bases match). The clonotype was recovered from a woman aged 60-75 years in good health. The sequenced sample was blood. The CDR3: CASRDPHAGGEKLFF. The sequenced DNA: TGTGCCAGCAGGGACCCTCATGCGGGGGGTGAAAAACTGTTTTTT.